This T cell receptor (beta chain) was profiled in a study of identical twins. To note about this clonotype: Its target is not known.

Via MiXCR, TCRdb re-called the 5' RACE reads, giving one row per CDR3 protein. The data contain 450,000 to 650,000 distinct CDR3 sequences, roughly 15% of them singletons. CDR1 SQVTM and CDR2 ANQGSEA come from the germline V gene. Trimming stripped 3 bases from V and 0 bases from J, with 7 bases between. The CDR3 spans 13 residues. Study findings and constraints: Twins shared beta out-of-frame sequences in excess, but this excess was weaker.

The sample also formed part of further work on yellow fever vaccine responses in identical twins.

The gene calls are TRBV29-1 and TRBJ2-3; D ambiguous. The sample comprised CD4+ T cells sorted from blood. The TCR originated in a woman aged 18 to 35 in good health. In nucleotides, the CDR3 is TGCAGCGTTGATCACAGCAGCACAGATACGCAGTATTTT. This encodes CSVDHSSTDTQYF.